Sequencing of this T cell receptor beta chain was carried out in a study of shared clonotypes between healthy human individuals. Whole-study results and caveats: Expectations were that clonotype sharing among donors would be affected by sequencing depth. Sampling used blood alone; tissue repertoires probably differ.

Profiling relied on immunoSEQ multiplex PCR, and the TCRdb table lists in-frame clones only, not all of them. The sample lists around 500,000 clones; 78% were seen once. Looked up from germline, CDR1 is ENHRY and CDR2 is SYGVKD. CDR3 size: 15 residues. V gave up 4 bases and J gave up 5 bases, with 18 bases separating them. As to this clone: Antigen specificity is unknown.

Genomic DNA for unsorted samples was obtained from about 88 million PBMCs. The receptor was derived from a middle-aged woman in good health. Some clones in this sample may be carry-over from other donors' samples. The chain carries TRBV10-3 and TRBJ2-7, with TRBD2 as a possible D gene (6 bases). The sample was PBMCs. The CDR3 region has the DNA TGTGCCATCAGTGGGAGGGGAGAACGGGCCCACGAGCAGTACTTC. This encodes CAISGRGERAHEQYF.